This passage covers 30 T cell receptor beta chains from one sample sequenced in a study of blood T cells in healthy people across ages. With a J-beta primer mix and a sample-barcoded 5' primer, a second PCR ran 7 to 11 cycles. One entry per CDR3 protein results from TCRdb running MiXCR on the 5' RACE reads. The table includes 1.5 million to 2 million distinct CDR3 sequences, about 50% detected once. Material for sequencing was blood. Receptors originate from a woman aged 40 to 50 in good health.

This rearrangement joins TRBV27 to TRBJ2-4, with TRBD2 matching 8 bases. The J segment lost 8 bases and the V segment lost 5 bases, leaving 11 bases of the junction unmatched. This CDR3 comprises 15 residues. Germline CDR1 and CDR2: MNHEY and SMNVEV (reference sequence). The CDR3 sequence: CASSGSRGGPDIQYF. The CDR3, as DNA: TGTGCCAGCAGTGGGTCTCGGGGGGGCCCCGACATTCAGTACTTC.

This chain uses TRBV7-2 with TRBJ2-5, with TRBD2 identical over 9 bases. V was clipped by 0 bases and J by 7 bases; unmatched bases: 9. CDR1 is SGHTA, CDR2 FQGNSA, per germline. CDR3 length: 16 amino acids. CDR3 residues: CASSLAGGGARLTQYF. CDR3 coding DNA: TGTGCCAGCAGCTTAGCGGGCGGGGGGGCCCGCCTGACCCAGTACTTC.

The CDR3 nucleotides are TGTGCCAGCAGTGTAGACAGGGGGCACTATGGCTACACCTTC. Its translation is CASSVDRGHYGYTF. V gene TRBV12-3 or TRBV12-4 combines with J gene TRBJ1-2; TRBD1 aligns across 10 bases. This CDR3 spans 14 amino acids. J gave up 3 bases and V 5 bases, and 3 bases lay outside the gene matches.

This chain links TRBV7-9 with TRBJ2-1; 11 bases align to TRBD2. Germline assignment: CDR1 SEHNR and CDR2 FQNEAQ (reference sequence). V trimming: 3 bases; J trimming: 4 bases; junction bases outside the gene matches: 11. The CDR3 is 18 amino acids. CDR3 in amino acids: CASSFSAATSGGYNEQFF. Here the CDR3 DNA reads TGTGCCAGCAGCTTCAGTGCAGCTACTAGCGGGGGTTACAATGAGCAGTTCTTC.

The V and J genes are TRBV11-2 and TRBJ2-1; D is unclear. Germline CDR1 reads SGHAT; CDR2 reads FQNNGV. The CDR3 is made up of 14 amino acids. The V end was cut by 0 bases, the J end by 6 bases, with 9 bases between. The chain's CDR3 is CASSLEVAFNEQFF. The CDR3 DNA follows: TGTGCCAGCAGCTTAGAAGTTGCGTTCAATGAGCAGTTCTTC.

The CDR3 region is CASSQTSAPSYNEQFF. Here the CDR3 DNA reads TGTGCCAGCAGCCAGACTAGCGCCCCGTCCTACAATGAGCAGTTCTTC. V usage is TRBV6-5 and J usage is TRBJ2-1; 8 bases line up with TRBD2. Germline CDR1 is MNHEY and CDR2 is SVGAGI. Unmatched junction bases numbered 8, after V lost 6 bases and J lost 1 base. The CDR3 sequence is 16 residues long.

This clonotype has only a few counts. The chain couples TRBV14 to TRBJ2-7, with 7 bases identical to TRBD1. Germline values: CDR1 SGHDN, CDR2 FVKESK. CDR3 length: 16 amino acids. The ends lost 2 bases at V and 9 bases at J; junction bases unmatched: 16. Written as DNA, the CDR3 is TGTGCCAGCAGCCAACGGGCCGGGACAGCCTCGTTAGGGCAGTACTTC. Translation: CASSQRAGTASLGQYF.

This clonotype was observed a handful of times. J is TRBJ2-5 and V is TRBV5-1; 10 bases match TRBD2. The CDR3 has 14 residues. Trimming at V came to 10 bases and at J to 2 bases, leaving 8 bases not matched to a gene. In germline, CDR1 is SGHRS, CDR2 YFSETQ. CDR3: CACSGGPSQETQYF. CDR3 nucleotide sequence: TGCGCCTGTAGCGGGGGGCCCTCGCAAGAGACCCAGTACTTC.

This clonotype was counted a few times. J is TRBJ2-1 and V is TRBV2; no firm D call. Per germline, CDR1 SNHLY and CDR2 FYNNEI. V was clipped by 8 bases and J by 6 bases, with 14 bases between them. The length of the CDR3 is 13 residues. This CDR3 is CASPARRGNEQFF. The DNA of the CDR3 is TGTGCCAGCCCTGCCCGACGCGGCAATGAGCAGTTCTTC.

This chain connects TRBV29-1 to TRBJ2-1, with D tentatively TRBD2 (6 bases). The J call is uncertain, as TRBJ2-7 better fits the DNA end. CDR1 is SQVTM, CDR2 ANQGSEA, per germline. This CDR3 spans 13 amino acids. The CDR3 protein is CSVELGTYNEQYF. The CDR3 coding sequence is TGCAGCGTTGAACTGGGGACTTACAATGAGCAGTACTTC.

This clonotype was seen a handful of times. J is TRBJ1-4 and V is TRBV27; D gene ambiguous. Trimming took off 5 bases at V and 5 bases at J, with 9 bases between the two ends. The CDR3 extends over 13 amino acids. Germline loops: CDR1 MNHEY, CDR2 SMNVEV (reference sequence). In DNA, the CDR3 is TGTGCCAGCAGTCCGCGTAAAAATGAAAAACTGTTTTTT. Translation: CASSPRKNEKLFF.

The gene calls are TRBV4-3 and TRBJ2-5; 7 bases align to TRBD1. With the DNA end fitting TRBJ2-4 better, the J assignment may be wrong. The CDR3 is 14 amino acids. Germline assignment: CDR1 LGHNA and CDR2 YSLEER. The CDR3 DNA sequence: TGCGCCAGCAGCCAAGGGGCCAGGGGGAACATTCAGTACTTC. This encodes CASSQGARGNIQYF.

The rearrangement links TRBV5-6 to TRBJ2-4, with a tentative D call TRBD2 (5 bases). TRBJ2-7 explains the end of the DNA better; the J call may be wrong. CDR3 length: 14 amino acids. Germline loops: CDR1 SGHDT, CDR2 YYEEEE. In DNA, the CDR3 is TGTGCCAGCAGTGGTAAGGTCGGGACCTACGAGCAGTACTTC. Protein product: CASSGKVGTYEQYF.

The chain carries TRBV27 and TRBJ2-7, with D perhaps given as TRBD1 or TRBD2 (5 bases each). V lost 5 bases, J lost 4 bases, and 15 bases lay in between. CDR1 is MNHEY, CDR2 SMNVEV, per germline (reference sequence). The CDR3 sequence is 14 residues long. The CDR3 DNA follows: TGTGCCAGCAGTATGAGGGACGCCGGTTACGAGCAGTACTTC. Translation gives CASSMRDAGYEQYF.

The chain uses TRBV10-3 and TRBJ2-3; 11 nucleotides match TRBD2. V was pared by 6 bases and J by 2 bases, with 7 bases of the junction left unmatched. CDR3 length: 16 amino acids. CDR1 and CDR2 from the germline V gene are ENHRY and SYGVKD. The CDR3 reads CAIRASGGLATDTQYF. CDR3 nucleotide sequence: TGTGCCATCAGAGCTAGCGGGGGGTTAGCCACAGATACGCAGTATTTT.

As to this clonotype: An end of the junction does not agree with germline; a read error may underlie this. The V gene is TRBV12-3 or TRBV12-4, the J gene TRBJ2-5; 8 bases agree with TRBD2. The CDR3 is made up of 15 amino acids. CDR3 bases: TGTGCCAGCACTTCGGGACTAGGGCCCCAAGAGACCCGGTACTTC. The encoded protein is CASTSGLGPQETRYF.

This clonotype was picked up a small number of times. This chain links TRBV6-1 with TRBJ1-4; 9 nucleotides align to TRBD1. There are 14 residues in the CDR3. J lost 5 bases, V lost 7 bases, and 5 bases had no gene match. CDR1 and CDR2 from the germline V gene are MNHNS and SASEGT. Here the CDR3 reads CASTGQGWNEKLFF. For the CDR3, the DNA is TGTGCCAGCACCGGACAGGGGTGGAATGAAAAACTGTTTTTT.

The V gene is TRBV6-1, the J gene TRBJ1-2, with D perhaps TRBD1 (6 bases). This CDR3 is built from 13 residues. V lost 6 bases, J lost 6 bases, and 14 bases lay in between. Germline CDR1 is MNHNS and CDR2 is SASEGT. The CDR3 spells CASSVQGHDGYTF. The CDR3 DNA is TGTGCCAGCAGCGTTCAGGGACACGATGGCTACACCTTC.

The rearrangement joins TRBV5-6 to TRBJ2-1; TRBD1 matches at 7 bases. From germline, CDR1 is SGHDT and CDR2 YYEEEE. This CDR3 is 15 amino acids long. Trimming at V came to 3 bases and at J to 5 bases, leaving 8 bases not matched to a gene. The CDR3 DNA sequence: TGTGCCAGCAGCTATGGGACAGTATCCAACAATGAGCAGTTCTTC. It translates to CASSYGTVSNNEQFF. Combining the CDR3 with reference TRBV5-6 and TRBJ2-1 gives the whole variable domain DAGVTQSPTHLIKTRGQQVTLRCSPKSGHDTVSWYQQALGQGPQFIFQYYEEEERQRGNFPDRFSGHQFPNYSSELNVNALLLGDSALYLCASSYGTVSNNEQFFGPGTRLTVL.

The chain recombines TRBV7-3 with TRBJ1-2; 10 nucleotides line up with TRBD1. The CDR3 extends over 16 amino acids. Germline V CDR1 and CDR2: SGHTA, FQGTGA. With 5 bases clipped from V and 8 bases from J, the junction kept 14 bases outside the gene matches. The CDR3 here is CASSPNPGQGMEGYTF. CDR3 DNA sequence: TGTGCCAGCAGCCCAAACCCGGGACAGGGGATGGAGGGCTACACCTTC.

This clonotype has ten or more counts. The V gene is TRBV29-1, the J gene TRBJ2-7; D might be TRBD2 (6 bases). Germline V gene lookup returns CDR1 SQVTM and CDR2 ANQGSEA. CDR3 size: 14 residues. With 6 bases removed from V and 1 base from J, the gap between germline ends came to 16 bases. Written as DNA, the CDR3 is TGCAGCGTCTCGAAGCGGGCGGGGTCCTACGAGCAGTACTTC. Its translation is CSVSKRAGSYEQYF.

This clonotype has just a few counts. A much larger clone sits a single nucleotide away, making a read error possible. The chain employs TRBV7-9 and TRBJ2-1; TRBD1 is a possible D gene (6 bases). The tail of the sequence fits TRBJ2-7 better, so the J call may be wrong. This CDR3 spans 17 amino acids. Germline V CDR1 and CDR2: SEHNR, FQNEAQ (reference sequence). The CDR3 DNA follows: TGTGCCAGCAGCTCATACGAACAGGGAAAAATCTACAATGAGCAGTACTTC. Its translation is CASSSYEQGKIYNEQYF.

V is TRBV27 and J is TRBJ2-3, with a weak D call TRBD2 (6 bases). The germline V and J ends were trimmed by 6 bases and 0 bases, with 16 bases remaining between them. The germline V gene encodes CDR1 MNHEY and CDR2 SMNVEV (reference sequence). The length of the CDR3 is 16 residues. The CDR3 DNA is TGTGCCAGCAGCCAGGCCCTAGCGACGAGCACAGATACGCAGTATTTT. As protein: CASSQALATSTDTQYF.

This clonotype appeared a few times. The chain links TRBV28 to TRBJ2-1; D is undetermined. The V and J ends lost 5 bases and 4 bases respectively, with 18 bases between them. Germline V CDR1 and CDR2: MDHEN, SYDVKM. The CDR3 loop spans 16 amino acids. CDR3 amino acids: CASSRPRTPTYNEQFF. Here the CDR3 DNA reads TGTGCCAGCAGTCGCCCTAGGACGCCTACGTACAATGAGCAGTTCTTC.

This clonotype was counted only a few times. The chain couples TRBV27 to TRBJ2-7; 8 bases fit TRBD2. Germline V gives CDR1 MNHEY, CDR2 SMNVEV (reference sequence). V gave up 10 bases and J gave up 3 bases; unmatched junction bases: 11. The CDR3 extends over 14 amino acids. The DNA of the CDR3 is TGTGCCACCGGCCCAACCCGGGGGGGCTACGAGCAGTACTTC. This codes for CATGPTRGGYEQYF.

This chain joins TRBV5-1 and TRBJ2-5; 7 positions agree with TRBD1. CDR3 length equals 15 residues. The germline CDR1 and CDR2 sequences are SGHRS and YFSETQ. With V trimmed by 4 bases and J by 5 bases, 11 bases remained unmatched. The CDR3 reads CASSPAQGRMETQYF. The CDR3 bases are TGCGCCAGCAGCCCAGCACAGGGGCGAATGGAGACCCAGTACTTC.

This clonotype was seen more than once but under ten times. The rearrangement uses TRBV12-3 or TRBV12-4 and TRBJ2-1, with unresolved D. CDR3 length equals 12 residues. V lost 5 bases, J lost 12 bases, and 14 bases lay in between. The CDR3 coding sequence is TGTGCCAGCAGTACCGAATTACCGGGGCAGTTCTTC. Its protein product is CASSTELPGQFF.

The chain joins TRBV12-5 to TRBJ2-2; D is undetermined. Trimming removed 4 bases from V and 5 bases from J, with 5 bases in between. CDR3 length: 12 amino acids. Per the germline V gene, CDR1 is LGHNT and CDR2 is FRNRAP. The CDR3 loop is CASGSRTGELFF. DNA for the CDR3: TGTGCTAGTGGTTCCCGGACCGGGGAGCTGTTTTTT.

This clonotype was observed a single time. This chain uses TRBV18 with TRBJ2-4; D possibly corresponds to TRBD2 (6 bases). The J call may be wrong; the DNA end is better matched by TRBJ2-7. This CDR3 is 16 amino acids long. Looked up from germline, CDR1 is KGHSH and CDR2 is LQKENI. The CDR3 bases are TGTGCCAGCTCACCGATCGGGGGTAATCCCCTCTACGAGCAGTACTTC. Its translation: CASSPIGGNPLYEQYF.

This clonotype was seen more than once but under ten times. The chain is built from TRBV12-5 and TRBJ2-7; 9 nucleotides align to TRBD1. This CDR3 region has 16 residues. Per germline, CDR1 LGHNT and CDR2 FRNRAP. With V trimmed by 2 bases and J by 0 bases, 5 bases remained unmatched. The CDR3 DNA follows: TGTGCTAGTGGTTTGAGACCGGGACAGGGCTCCTACGAGCAGTACTTC. Translation: CASGLRPGQGSYEQYF. Complete variable domain (other parts from reference TRBV12-5 and TRBJ2-7): DARVTQTPRHKVTEMGQEVTMRCQPILGHNTVFWYRQTMMQGLELLAYFRNRAPLDDSGMPKDRFSAEMPDATLATLKIQPSEPRDSAVYFCASGLRPGQGSYEQYFGPGTRLTVT.